This T cell receptor beta chain is from a study of technical replicates of blood from four donors. V dropped 0 bases and J dropped 4 bases, with 10 bases sitting between them. Germline CDR1 is MNHNY and CDR2 is SVGAGI (reference sequence). CDR3 length: 15 residues. Sequencing used immunoSEQ multiplex PCR; TCRdb keeps in-frame clones, though not all of them. The data contain just over 80,000 clones, 90% to 95% of them seen just once; the ten biggest clones take up 0.38%. This rearrangement joins TRBV6-6 to TRBJ1-5, with a weak D call TRBD1 (5 bases). This receptor was taken from a human donor in good health. The sample consisted of T cells isolated from PBMCs. The CDR3 region is CASSYSVQGNQPQHF. The CDR3 DNA reads as TGTGCCAGCAGTTACTCGGTCCAGGGAAATCAGCCCCAGCATTTT.